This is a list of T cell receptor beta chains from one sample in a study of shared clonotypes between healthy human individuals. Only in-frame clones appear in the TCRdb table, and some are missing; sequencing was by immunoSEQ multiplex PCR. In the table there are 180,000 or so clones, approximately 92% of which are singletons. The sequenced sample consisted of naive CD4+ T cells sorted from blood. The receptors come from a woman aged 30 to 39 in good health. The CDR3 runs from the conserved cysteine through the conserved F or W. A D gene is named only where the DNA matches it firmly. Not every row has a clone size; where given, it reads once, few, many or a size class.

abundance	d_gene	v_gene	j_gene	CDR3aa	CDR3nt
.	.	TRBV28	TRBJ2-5	CASSSGPDWAETQYF	TGTGCCAGCAGTTCGGGACCGGACTGGGCGGAGACCCAGTACTTC
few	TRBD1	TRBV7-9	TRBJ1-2	CASSPRQGAGYGYTF	TGTGCCAGCAGCCCCAGACAGGGGGCAGGCTATGGCTACACCTTC
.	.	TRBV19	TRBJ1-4	CASSTTVTNEKLFF	TGTGCCAGTAGTACGACAGTAACTAATGAAAAACTGTTTTTT
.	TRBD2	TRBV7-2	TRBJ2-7	CASSEDLAGASYEQYF	TGTGCCAGCAGCGAAGACTTAGCGGGAGCTTCCTACGAGCAGTACTTC
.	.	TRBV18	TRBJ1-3	CASSPRSANSGNTIYF	TGTGCCAGCTCACCACGTTCAGCGAACTCTGGAAACACCATATATTTT
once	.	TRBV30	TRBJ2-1	CAWSPLWGSEQFF	TGTGCCTGGAGTCCACTGTGGGGGAGTGAGCAGTTCTTC
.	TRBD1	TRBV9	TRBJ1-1	CASSKSTGTGTEAFF	TGTGCCAGCAGTAAATCAACCGGGACAGGGACTGAAGCTTTCTTT
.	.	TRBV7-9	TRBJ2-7	CASSPDGTPGGSYEQYF	TGTGCCAGCAGCCCGGACGGGACGCCTGGGGGGTCCTACGAGCAGTACTTC
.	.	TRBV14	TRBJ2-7	CASSNRGTSYEQYF	TGTGCCAGCAGCAACCGGGGGACATCCTACGAGCAGTACTTC
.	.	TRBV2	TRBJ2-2	CASTPQGTVAGELFF	TGTGCCAGCACCCCCCAGGGAACGGTAGCCGGGGAGCTGTTTTTT
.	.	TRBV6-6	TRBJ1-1	CASSYSPDTEAFF	TGTGCCAGCAGTTACTCGCCTGACACTGAAGCTTTCTTT
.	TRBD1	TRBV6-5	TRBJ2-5	CASSYSRGTGETQYF	TGTGCCAGCAGTTACTCGAGAGGGACAGGAGAGACCCAGTACTTC
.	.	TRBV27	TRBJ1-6	CASSPYNSPLHF	TGTGCCAGCAGTCCTTATAATTCACCCCTCCACTTT
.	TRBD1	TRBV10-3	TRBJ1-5	CAISEGTGALSNQPQHF	TGTGCCATCAGTGAGGGGACAGGGGCCCTTAGCAATCAGCCCCAGCATTTT
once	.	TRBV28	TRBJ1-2	CASRGAYYGYTF	TGTGCCAGCAGAGGGGCCTACTATGGCTACACCTTC
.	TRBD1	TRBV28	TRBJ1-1	CASLPSLPQGVGGGTEAFF	TGTGCCAGTCTCCCATCACTCCCTCAGGGGGTGGGGGGTGGTACTGAAGCTTTCTTT
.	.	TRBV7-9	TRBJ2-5	CASSLFVGGQETQYF	TGTGCCAGCAGCCTGTTCGTCGGGGGACAAGAGACCCAGTACTTC
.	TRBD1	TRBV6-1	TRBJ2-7	CASSTGQGDSSEQYF	TGTGCCAGCAGTACTGGACAGGGAGACTCTAGTGAGCAGTACTTC
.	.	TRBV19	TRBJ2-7	CASSELGSGSYEQYF	TGTGCCAGTAGTGAGCTTGGGTCAGGGTCCTACGAGCAGTACTTC
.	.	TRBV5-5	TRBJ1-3	CASSLGNSGNTIYF	TGTGCCAGCAGCTTAGGTAACTCTGGAAACACCATATATTTT
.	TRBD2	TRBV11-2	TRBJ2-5	CASSPRLAVPWRKQYF	TGTGCCAGCAGCCCCCGACTAGCGGTCCCTTGGAGGAAGCAGTACTTC
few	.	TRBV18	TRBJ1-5	CASSPGPRGLSQPQHF	TGTGCCAGCTCACCCGGCCCGAGGGGCTTGAGTCAGCCCCAGCATTTT
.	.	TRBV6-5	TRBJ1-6	CASSFGRGGNSPLHF	TGTGCCAGCAGTTTTGGCAGGGGAGGTAATTCACCCCTCCACTTT
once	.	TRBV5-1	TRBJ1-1	CASSWDTMNTEAFF	TGCGCCAGCAGCTGGGACACCATGAACACTGAAGCTTTCTTT
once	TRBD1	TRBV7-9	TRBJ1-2	CASSLGQVNYGYTF	TGTGCCAGCAGCTTGGGACAGGTGAACTATGGCTACACCTTC
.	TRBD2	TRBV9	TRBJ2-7	CASSPRLADDYEQYF	TGTGCCAGCAGCCCTCGACTAGCAGACGATTACGAGCAGTACTTC
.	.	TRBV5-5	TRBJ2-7	CASSFRSTGKTYEQYF	TGTGCCAGCAGCTTTAGGTCCACGGGGAAAACCTACGAGCAGTACTTC
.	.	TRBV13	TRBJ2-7	CASSFRRVLSYEQYF	TGTGCCAGCAGCTTCCGCAGGGTCCTCTCCTACGAGCAGTACTTC
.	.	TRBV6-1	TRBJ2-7	CASSPYSYEQYF	TGTGCCAGCAGCCCCTATTCCTACGAGCAGTACTTC